What follows is one TCR beta chain and its context. The record originates from a study of shared T cell receptors in the human thymus. Sequenced by immunoSEQ multiplex PCR; TCRdb stores in-frame clones only, minus some. Of some 400,000 clones detected, roughly 94% appear once; the ten largest clones hold about 0.02%. The TCR was taken from a human donor. Sequencing was done on a sample of thymocytes.

CDR3 DNA sequence: TGTGCCACCGGGGCCGGCATTGACACTGAAGCTTTCTTT. This translates into CATGAGIDTEAFF. V usage is TRBV10-3 and J usage is TRBJ1-1, with D perhaps TRBD1 (5 bases). CDR3 size: 13 residues. Germline lookup yields CDR1 ENHRY and CDR2 SYGVKD. The V gene lost 10 bases and the J gene lost 3 bases, with 15 bases spanning the gap.